These 14 T cell receptor beta chains came from one sample sequenced in a study of blood T cell repertoires in COVID-19. Repertoires were generated with immunoSEQ multiplex PCR, while TCRdb's copy carries only in-frame clones and drops some. The table shows around 310,000 clones, with 88% occurring only once. Sample: PBMCs or T cells enriched from blood (not recorded which). The origin of the receptors is a man aged 25-45 years who had recovered from COVID-19.

The rearrangement links TRBV3-1 (or the pseudogene TRBV3-2) to TRBJ1-2, with D possibly being TRBD1 (5 bases). Germline CDR1 reads LGHDT; CDR2 reads YNNKEL (reference sequence). CDR3 length: 13 amino acids. Trimming cost V 5 bases and J 4 bases, with 11 bases left between them. This chain's CDR3 is CASSAGQAYGYTF. Written as DNA, the CDR3 is TGTGCCAGCAGCGCGGGGCAAGCCTATGGCTACACCTTC.

This clone was picked up a small number of times. This sequence joins TRBV19 and TRBJ2-7; D may be TRBD1 (6 bases). The CDR3 contains 13 residues. Trimming shortened V by 5 bases and J by 3 bases, and 11 bases separated the two germline ends. The germline CDR1 and CDR2 sequences are LNHDA and SQIVND (reference sequence). CDR3 protein: CASSQGWVYEQYF. DNA for the CDR3: TGTGCCAGTAGTCAGGGGTGGGTCTACGAGCAGTACTTC.

The V and J genes are TRBV2 and TRBJ2-1; 14 bases are shared with TRBD2. In germline, CDR1 is SNHLY, CDR2 FYNNEI. Losses at the gene ends were 10 bases for V and 0 bases for J; bases not matched to a gene: 20. The CDR3 sequence is 21 residues long. CDR3 in amino acids: CATDSSTLGLAGESSYNEQFF. In DNA form, the CDR3 reads TGTGCCACCGATTCATCCACACTGGGACTAGCGGGGGAGAGCTCCTACAATGAGCAGTTCTTC.

A word on this clone: The same CDR3 arises from other DNA sequences in this sample as well. The chain combines TRBV28 with TRBJ2-5; 7 bases match TRBD2. The trim removed 2 bases at V and 4 bases at J, leaving 4 bases unmatched. The CDR3 runs 14 residues. Looked up from germline, CDR1 is MDHEN and CDR2 is SYDVKM. CDR3 in amino acids: CASSLRGEGETQYF. The CDR3 DNA is TGTGCCAGCAGTTTACGGGGGGAGGGAGAGACCCAGTACTTC.

The chain employs TRBV10-2 and TRBJ2-1; 9 nucleotides align to TRBD1. This CDR3 has 15 residues. Unmatched junction bases numbered 15, after V lost 10 bases and J lost 8 bases. The germline V gene encodes CDR1 WSHSY and CDR2 SAAADI. CDR3 coding DNA: TGCGCCACAGGGGAAGCTTACAGGGGGCTGGATGAGCAGTTCTTC. This codes for CATGEAYRGLDEQFF.

V and J are TRBV5-6 and TRBJ1-4, with 9 bases aligning to TRBD1. The CDR3 sequence is 16 residues long. The V gene's germline CDR1 is SGHDT and CDR2 YYEEEE. The V segment lost 4 bases and the J segment 5 bases; nucleotides outside the gene matches: 9. This CDR3 reads CASSGFGTGLNEKLFF. The CDR3 nucleotides are TGTGCCAGCAGCGGCTTCGGGACAGGGCTAAATGAAAAACTGTTTTTT.

Here the CDR3 reads CATSREGGSAGLDGYTF. The CDR3 coding sequence is TGTGCCACCAGCAGAGAAGGAGGGTCGGCAGGACTCGATGGCTACACCTTC. The rearrangement uses TRBV15 and TRBJ1-2, with D uncertain. Trimming removed 0 bases at V and 6 bases at J, with 20 bases between. Germline V gives CDR1 LNHNV, CDR2 YYDKDF (reference sequence). The CDR3 is made up of 17 amino acids. Together with reference TRBV15 and TRBJ1-2, the CDR3 gives the full variable domain: DAMVIQNPRYQVTQFGKPVTLSCSQTLNHNVMYWYQQKSSQAPKLLFHYYDKDFNNEADTPDNFQSRRPNTSFCFLDIRSPGLGDTAMYLCATSREGGSAGLDGYTFGSGTRLTVV.

The chain uses TRBV11-3 and TRBJ2-2, with D perhaps TRBD2 (7 bases). The CDR3 covers 15 residues. Germline-derived CDR1 and CDR2 are SGHNT and YENEEA. V lost 6 bases and J lost 0, with 11 bases in between. The CDR3 loop reads CASRRGGANTGELFF. The CDR3 coding sequence is TGTGCCAGCAGAAGGGGGGGTGCGAACACCGGGGAGCTGTTTTTT.

The V and J genes are TRBV15 and TRBJ2-4; maybe TRBD2 (6 bases). The CDR3 has 13 amino acids. Germline CDR1 and CDR2: LNHNV and YYDKDF (reference sequence). Trimming took off 7 bases at V and 3 bases at J, with 10 bases between the two ends. The CDR3 reads CATNWGGKNIQYF. In DNA, the CDR3 is TGTGCCACCAACTGGGGAGGCAAAAACATTCAGTACTTC.

The chain employs TRBV7-6 and TRBJ2-5, with 10 bases aligning to TRBD2. The germline CDR1 and CDR2 sequences are SGHVS and FNYEAQ. CDR3 length: 15 residues. Trimming at V came to 5 bases and at J to 3 bases, leaving 6 bases not matched to a gene. CDR3 bases: TGTGCCAGCAGCCTCACTAGCGGGGTTAAAGAGACCCAGTACTTC. Residues: CASSLTSGVKETQYF. The full variable domain, with the rest looked up from reference TRBV7-6 and TRBJ2-5, is GAGVSQSPRYKVTKRGQDVALRCDPISGHVSLYWYRQALGQGPEFLTYFNYEAQQDKSGLPNDRFSAERPEGSISTLTIQRTEQRDSAMYRCASSLTSGVKETQYFGPGTRLLVL.

The chain is built from TRBV5-6 and TRBJ1-3, with unresolved D. CDR3 length: 15 amino acids. With 4 bases removed from V and 2 bases from J, the gap between germline ends came to 13 bases. CDR1 and CDR2 from the germline V gene are SGHDT and YYEEEE. Written as DNA, the CDR3 is TGTGCCAGCAGCCCCGATGTGGGCACTGGAAACACCATATATTTT. Encoded protein: CASSPDVGTGNTIYF. The complete variable domain, with remaining parts taken from reference TRBV5-6 and TRBJ1-3, reads DAGVTQSPTHLIKTRGQQVTLRCSPKSGHDTVSWYQQALGQGPQFIFQYYEEEERQRGNFPDRFSGHQFPNYSSELNVNALLLGDSALYLCASSPDVGTGNTIYFGEGSWLTVV.

The chain couples TRBV28 to TRBJ1-2; D not resolved. From germline, CDR1 is MDHEN and CDR2 SYDVKM. CDR3 length equals 12 residues. With 2 bases removed from V and 5 bases from J, the gap between germline ends came to 6 bases. The CDR3 protein is CASSLRVYGYTF. The DNA of the CDR3 is TGTGCCAGCAGTTTACGGGTTTATGGCTACACCTTC.

CDR3 loop: CASSAGGPATEAFF. The CDR3 region has the DNA TGTGCCAGCAGCGCGGGGGGGCCCGCCACTGAAGCTTTCTTT. This rearrangement joins TRBV9 to TRBJ1-1; D possibly corresponds to TRBD1 (6 bases). The germline V and J ends were trimmed by 3 bases and 4 bases, with 13 bases remaining between them. The CDR3 is made up of 14 amino acids. Germline CDR1 reads SGDLS; CDR2 reads YYNGEE. Combining the CDR3 with reference TRBV9 and TRBJ1-1 gives the whole variable domain DSGVTQTPKHLITATGQRVTLRCSPRSGDLSVYWYQQSLDQGLQFLIQYYNGEERAKGNILERFSAQQFPDLHSELNLSSLELGDSALYFCASSAGGPATEAFFGQGTRLTVV.

The chain uses TRBV27 and TRBJ2-3, with D uncertain. Germline CDR1 is MNHEY and CDR2 is SMNVEV (reference sequence). The CDR3 spans 14 residues. Trimming stripped 6 bases from V and 2 bases from J, with 12 bases between. CDR3 nucleotide sequence: TGTGCCAGCAGCTCCGGGTCAGACACAGATACGCAGTATTTT. Translated, it gives CASSSGSDTDTQYF.